This T cell receptor (beta chain) was captured in a study of monozygotic twins with inflammatory bowel disease. cDNA for each sample came from eight separate reactions. TCRdb re-called the 5' RACE reads and shows each CDR3 protein once, DNA omitted. The repertoire shows about 380,000 distinct CDR3 sequences; the top ten hold 2% to 3%. The CDR3 is 13 residues long. CDR1 GTSNPN and CDR2 SVGIG come from the germline V gene (reference sequence). Collection of a roughly 2.3 ml blood sample took place per donor. Specimen: blood. The chain carries TRBV30 and TRBJ1-1. This clonotype was sampled from a human donor with ulcerative colitis or Crohn's disease, or a healthy co-twin of an affected twin (not recorded which). The CDR3 is CAWSWDMNTEAFF.